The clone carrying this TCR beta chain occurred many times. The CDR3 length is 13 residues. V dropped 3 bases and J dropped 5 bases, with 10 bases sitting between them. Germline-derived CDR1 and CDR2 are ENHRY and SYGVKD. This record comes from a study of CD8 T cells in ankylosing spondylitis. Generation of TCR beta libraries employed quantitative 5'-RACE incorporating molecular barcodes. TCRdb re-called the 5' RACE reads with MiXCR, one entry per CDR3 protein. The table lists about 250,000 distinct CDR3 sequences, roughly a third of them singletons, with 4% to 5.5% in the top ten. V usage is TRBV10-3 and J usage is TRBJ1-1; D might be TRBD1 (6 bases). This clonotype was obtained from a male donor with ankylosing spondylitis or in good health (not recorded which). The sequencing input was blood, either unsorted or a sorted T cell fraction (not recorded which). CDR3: CAISDEGETEAFF. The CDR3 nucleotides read TGTGCCATCAGTGACGAGGGGGAGACTGAAGCTTTCTTT.